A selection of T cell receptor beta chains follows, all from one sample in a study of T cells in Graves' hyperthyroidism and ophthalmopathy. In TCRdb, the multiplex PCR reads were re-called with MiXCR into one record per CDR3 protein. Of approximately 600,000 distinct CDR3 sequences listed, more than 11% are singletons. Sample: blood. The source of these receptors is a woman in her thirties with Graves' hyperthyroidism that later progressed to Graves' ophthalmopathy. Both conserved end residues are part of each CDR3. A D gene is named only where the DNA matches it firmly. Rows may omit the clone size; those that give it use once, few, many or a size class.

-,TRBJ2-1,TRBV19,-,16,CASSPRGGLSDNEQFF,TGTGCCAGTAGTCCTCGTGGGGGCCTAAGCGACAATGAGCAGTTCTTC
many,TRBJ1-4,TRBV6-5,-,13,CASSYLKAEKLFF,TGTGCCAGCAGTTACCTTAAGGCAGAAAAACTGTTTTTT
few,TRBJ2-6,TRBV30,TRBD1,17,CAWSGRDRGRGANVLTF,TGTGCCTGGAGTGGCCGGGACAGGGGGCGGGGGGCCAACGTCCTGACTTTC
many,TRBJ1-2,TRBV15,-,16,CATSVSGTAGAAGYTF,TGTGCCACCAGCGTCAGCGGGACGGCGGGGGCGGCTGGCTACACCTTC
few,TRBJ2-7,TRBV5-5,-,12,CASSFSRYEQYF,TGTGCCAGCAGCTTCTCCCGATACGAGCAGTACTTC
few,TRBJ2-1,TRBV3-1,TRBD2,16,CASSDPGGSPYNEQFF,TGTGCCAGCAGCGACCCTGGCGGGAGCCCCTACAATGAGCAGTTCTTC
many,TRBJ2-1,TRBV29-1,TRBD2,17,CSLGAGGRKTAYNEQFF,TGCAGCCTGGGGGCGGGAGGGCGGAAAACGGCCTACAATGAGCAGTTCTTC
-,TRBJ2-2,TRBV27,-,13,CASSIGSVRKLFF,TGTGCCAGCAGTATAGGCTCCGTAAGGAAGCTGTTTTTT
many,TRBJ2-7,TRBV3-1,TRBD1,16,CASSQDERTGDDEQYF,TGTGCCAGCAGCCAAGATGAAAGGACAGGGGACGACGAGCAGTACTTC
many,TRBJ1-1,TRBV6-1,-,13,CASSTDVNTEAFF,TGTGCCAGCAGTACGGACGTGAACACTGAAGCTTTCTTT
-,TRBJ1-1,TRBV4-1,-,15,CASSQVAVMNTEAFF,TGCGCCAGCAGCCAAGTCGCTGTTATGAACACTGAAGCTTTCTTT
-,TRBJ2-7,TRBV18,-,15,CASSPVGGTDYEQYF,TGTGCCAGCTCACCCGTCGGAGGGACGGACTACGAGCAGTACTTC
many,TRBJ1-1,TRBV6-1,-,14,CASRSVTANTEAFF,TGTGCCAGCAGATCTGTGACAGCGAACACTGAAGCTTTCTTT
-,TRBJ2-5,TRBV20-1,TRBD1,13,CSARQGARETQYF,TGCAGTGCTAGACAGGGGGCTAGAGAGACCCAGTACTTC
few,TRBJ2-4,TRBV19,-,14,CASSKGGIKNIQYF,TGTGCCAGTAGTAAGGGTGGGATCAAAAACATTCAGTACTTC
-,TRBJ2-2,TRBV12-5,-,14,CASGFKGDTGELFF,TGTGCTAGTGGTTTCAAGGGGGACACCGGGGAGCTGTTTTTT
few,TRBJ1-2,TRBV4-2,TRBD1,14,CASSPPGTEYGYTF,TGTGCCAGCAGCCCGCCAGGGACAGAATATGGCTACACCTTC
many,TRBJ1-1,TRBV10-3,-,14,CAISERGRNTEAFF,TGTGCCATCAGTGAGAGGGGGAGGAACACTGAGGCTTTCTTT
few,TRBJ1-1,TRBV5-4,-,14,CASSLRGVLTEAFF,TGTGCCAGCAGCTTGCGGGGGGTTTTGACTGAAGCTTTCTTT
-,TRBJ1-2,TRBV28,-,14,CASSPYYGNYGYAF,TGTGCCAGCAGTCCCTACTACGGGAATTATGGCTACGCCTTC
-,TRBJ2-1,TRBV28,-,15,CASSSIQGGPDEQFF,TGTGCCAGCAGTTCGATTCAGGGAGGACCGGATGAGCAGTTCTTC
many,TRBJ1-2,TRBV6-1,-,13,CASSLTGFYGYTF,TGTGCCAGCAGTTTAACAGGGTTCTATGGCTACACCTTC
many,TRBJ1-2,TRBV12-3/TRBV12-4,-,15,CASSLSGFLNYGYTF,TGTGCCAGCAGTTTGTCCGGGTTTTTAAACTATGGCTACACCTTC
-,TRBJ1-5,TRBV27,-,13,CASGYSENQPQHF,TGTGCCAGCGGTTACAGTGAAAATCAGCCCCAGCATTTT
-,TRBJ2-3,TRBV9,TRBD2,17,CASSVGGLAGEADTQYF,TGTGCCAGCAGCGTCGGGGGACTAGCGGGAGAGGCGGATACGCAGTATTTT
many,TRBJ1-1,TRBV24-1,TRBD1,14,CATQGQGTNTEAFF,TGTGCCACCCAGGGACAGGGAACGAACACTGAAGCTTTCTTT
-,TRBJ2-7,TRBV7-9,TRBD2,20,CASSLPQGLAGARGSYEQYF,TGTGCCAGCAGCTTACCCCAGGGACTAGCGGGGGCCCGGGGGTCCTACGAGCAGTACTTC
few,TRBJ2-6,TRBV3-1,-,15,CASTQLNSGANVLTF,TGTGCCAGCACCCAATTGAACTCTGGGGCCAACGTCCTGACTTTC
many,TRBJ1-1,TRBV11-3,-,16,CASRGVDRVLDTEAFF,TGTGCCAGCAGAGGGGTGGATAGGGTTTTAGACACTGAAGCTTTCTTT
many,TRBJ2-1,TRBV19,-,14,CASSIDRPYNEQFF,TGTGCCAGTAGTATAGATCGCCCTTACAATGAGCAGTTCTTC
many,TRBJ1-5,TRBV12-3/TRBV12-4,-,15,CASSSETLTNQPQHF,TGTGCCAGCAGTTCTGAGACACTTACCAATCAGCCCCAGCATTTT
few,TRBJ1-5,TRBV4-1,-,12,CASSQVGGPQHF,TGCGCCAGCAGCCAAGTCGGGGGGCCCCAGCATTTT
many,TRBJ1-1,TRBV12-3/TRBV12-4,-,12,CASSKAGVAAFF,TGTGCCAGCAGCAAAGCAGGGGTGGCAGCTTTCTTT
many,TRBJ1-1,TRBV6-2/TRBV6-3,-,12,CASSDPGTEAFF,TGTGCCAGCAGTGACCCGGGAACTGAAGCTTTCTTT
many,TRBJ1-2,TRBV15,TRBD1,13,CATSSGGRLGYTF,TGTGCCACCAGCTCAGGGGGGCGCCTAGGCTACACCTTC
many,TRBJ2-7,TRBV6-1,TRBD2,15,CASRSRWAGDHEQYF,TGTGCCAGCCGGTCCAGGTGGGCGGGAGACCACGAGCAGTACTTC
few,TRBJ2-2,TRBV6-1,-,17,CASTRGPAGLGTGELFF,TGTGCCAGCACCAGAGGACCTGCAGGGCTGGGCACCGGGGAGCTGTTTTTT
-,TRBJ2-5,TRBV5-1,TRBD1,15,CASNLPGTGRQTQYF,TGCGCCAGCAACTTGCCCGGGACAGGGAGGCAGACCCAGTACTTC
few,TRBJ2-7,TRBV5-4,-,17,CASSLANSGLTYYEQYF,TGTGCCAGCAGCTTGGCCAACTCCGGCCTAACTTACTACGAGCAGTACTTC
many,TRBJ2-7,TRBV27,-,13,CASSSSGGYEQYF,TGTGCCAGCAGTTCCTCGGGTGGTTACGAGCAGTACTTC
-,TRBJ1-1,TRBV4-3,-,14,CASSQLVENTEAFF,TGCGCCAGCAGCCAATTAGTCGAGAACACTGAAGCTTTCTTT
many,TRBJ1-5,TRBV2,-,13,CASSRTGVSTQHF,TGTGCCAGCAGCCGGACCGGGGTCTCTACCCAGCATTTT
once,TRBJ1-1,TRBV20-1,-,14,CSAGSGTLNTEAFF,TGCAGTGCTGGTAGCGGGACACTGAACACTGAAGCTTTCTTT
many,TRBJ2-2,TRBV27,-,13,CASMYGVTGELFF,TGTGCCAGTATGTACGGGGTCACCGGGGAGCTGTTTTTT
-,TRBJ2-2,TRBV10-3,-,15,CAISERVAGAGELFF,TGTGCCATCAGTGAGAGGGTAGCCGGAGCCGGGGAGCTGTTTTTT
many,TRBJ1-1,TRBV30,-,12,CAWTKGYTEAFF,TGTGCCTGGACCAAAGGGTACACTGAAGCTTTCTTT
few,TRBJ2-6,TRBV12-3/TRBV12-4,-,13,CASRKDGANVLTF,TGTGCCAGCAGGAAGGACGGGGCCAACGTCCTGACTTTC